This T cell receptor (beta chain) was obtained from a study of read filtering for tumor transcriptome and immune sequencing. Study-level background: Per sample, TCR-region reads ranged about 4.05 to 11 million by IR-seq, roughly 80 to 1,300 by RNA-seq.

The sample holds many counts of this clonotype. The CDR3 has 13 amino acids. Germline loops: CDR1 MNHEY, CDR2 SVGAGI. Trimming shortened V by 0 bases and J by 2 bases, and 3 bases separated the two germline ends. This library used roughly 400 ng RNA and molecular barcoded adaptors spanning alpha/delta and beta/gamma chains. TCRdb analysed the reads with MiXCR anew, one entry per CDR3 protein. Counted here are about 62,000 distinct CDR3 sequences, about 19% occurring once; the ten biggest clones make up roughly 11%. The clonotype comes from a donor aged 40 or older with multiple myeloma. Sequencing was carried out using a population of CD138-negative cells sorted from bone marrow. The chain links TRBV6-5 to TRBJ2-3; D uncertain. The CDR3 loop is CASSYSFTDTQYF. The CDR3 DNA reads as TGTGCCAGCAGTTACTCCTTCACAGATACGCAGTATTTT.